This passage covers 19 T cell receptor beta chains from one sample sequenced in a study of PD-1 blockade in classical Hodgkin lymphoma. Time point specified: cycle 4 day 1 (C4D1), after less than seven weeks of nivolumab. No patient escaped relapse after autologous stem cell transplantation, and brentuximab vedotin exposure varied. Profiled with immunoSEQ multiplex PCR; TCRdb holds only in-frame clones, not every one. This table holds tens of thousands of clones, approximately 90% found once. The specimen comprised peripheral blood mononuclear cells (PBMCs), sampled before the fourth cycle of nivolumab. Every receptor here comes from a human donor with classical Hodgkin lymphoma.

A single count supports this clone. Its ends do not fully match the called genes, so a read error is possible. J is TRBJ1-6 and V is TRBV7-2; the match to TRBD1 covers 7 bases. This CDR3 has 15 amino acids. Germline loops: CDR1 SGHTA, CDR2 FQGNSA. The CDR3, as DNA: TGTGCCAGCAGCTTAGTCTTAGGGGGACAGTTCCATTTGTACTTT. It specifies CASSLVLGGQFHLYF.

In its sample, this clone was seen a few times. The rearrangement links TRBV30 to TRBJ1-1, with D perhaps matching TRBD1 (6 bases). Germline assignment: CDR1 GTSNPN and CDR2 SVGIG (reference sequence). This CDR3 comprises 14 residues. The V gene lost 1 base and the J gene lost 1 base, with 10 bases spanning the gap. This chain's CDR3 is CAWSDDRRNTEAFF. The CDR3 nucleotides are TGTGCCTGGAGTGACGACAGGCGGAACACTGAAGCTTTCTTT.

The chain couples TRBV2 to TRBJ1-5; 7 positions agree with TRBD1. Trimming cost V 9 bases and J 3 bases; bases outside gene matches: 11. The CDR3 loop spans 15 amino acids. Germline CDR1 is SNHLY and CDR2 is FYNNEI. In nucleotides, the CDR3 is TGTGCCAGTCGGGACAGCCTGAGAATCAATCAGCCCCAGCATTTT. It yields the protein CASRDSLRINQPQHF.

The V and J genes are TRBV19 and TRBJ2-3; 11 bases agree with TRBD2. Unmatched junction bases numbered 8, after V lost 5 bases and J lost 7 bases. This CDR3 comprises 15 residues. Germline CDR1 is LNHDA and CDR2 is SQIVND (reference sequence). This CDR3 is CASSLAGGPIYTQYF. The CDR3 region has the DNA TGTGCCAGTAGTTTAGCGGGGGGGCCGATCTATACGCAGTATTTT.

This chain links TRBV7-7 with TRBJ2-5; D is unresolved. The CDR3 contains 15 residues. Trimming stripped 0 bases from V and 2 bases from J, with 10 bases between. Germline V gene data show CDR1 as SSHAT and CDR2 as FNYEAQ (reference sequence). This CDR3 is CASSLAGSGQETQYF. The CDR3 DNA reads TGTGCCAGCAGCTTAGCGGGGTCTGGTCAAGAGACCCAGTACTTC.

The chain couples TRBV5-1 to TRBJ2-6; no clear D gene. Trimming cost V 1 base and J 1 base, with 9 bases left between them. Germline V gene lookup returns CDR1 SGHRS and CDR2 YFSETQ. The CDR3 spans 16 residues. This CDR3 is CASSLLQYSGANVLTF. The CDR3 region has the DNA TGCGCCAGCAGCTTGCTACAGTATTCTGGGGCCAACGTCCTGACTTTC.

The chain links TRBV10-2 to TRBJ1-1; D ambiguous. This CDR3 is 12 amino acids long. From germline, CDR1 is WSHSY and CDR2 SAAADI. V lost 0 bases and J 6 bases, leaving 5 bases between the germline ends. The CDR3 DNA reads TGCGCCAGCAGTGAGTCGATGGCTGAAGCTTTCTTT. Residues: CASSESMAEAFF.

The V call is TRBV2, the J call TRBJ2-1; unclear D gene. The CDR3 has 12 amino acids. Germline CDR1 reads SNHLY; CDR2 reads FYNNEI. V was clipped by 6 bases and J by 10 bases, with 13 bases between them. The DNA of the CDR3 is TGTGCCAGCAGGGAGAGTGTGGCGGAGCAGTTCTTC. It is translated as CASRESVAEQFF. Full variable domain (outside the CDR3, taken from reference TRBV2 and TRBJ2-1): EPEVTQTPSHQVTQMGQEVILRCVPISNHLYFYWYRQILGQKVEFLVSFYNNEISEKSEIFDDQFSVERPDGSNFTLKIRSTKLEDSAMYFCASRESVAEQFFGPGTRLTVL.

The V gene is TRBV7-2, the J gene TRBJ2-7; 8 bases line up with TRBD1. The CDR3 length is 16 residues. The J segment lost 1 base and the V segment lost 3 bases, leaving 8 bases of the junction unmatched. Per the germline V gene, CDR1 is SGHTA and CDR2 is FQGNSA. The CDR3 coding sequence is TGTGCCAGCAGCTTTATATACGACAGGGGTTCCTACGAGCAGTACTTC. Translating it yields CASSFIYDRGSYEQYF.

J is TRBJ2-5 and V is TRBV5-1; tentative D call: TRBD2 (6 bases). The CDR3 length is 13 residues. V was cut by 0 bases and J by 8 bases, with 11 bases left in between. Germline lookup yields CDR1 SGHRS and CDR2 YFSETQ. CDR3 amino acids: CASSLAPSETQYF. The CDR3 nucleotides read TGCGCCAGCAGCTTGGCCCCTAGCGAAACCCAGTACTTC.

This chain joins TRBV10-2 and TRBJ1-6; D unresolved. V was pared by 4 bases and J by 7 bases, with 2 bases between. Germline values: CDR1 WSHSY, CDR2 SAAADI. The CDR3 runs 11 residues. Here the CDR3 reads CASSGNSPLHF. Here the CDR3 DNA reads TGCGCCAGCAGTGGAAATTCACCCCTCCACTTT.

The CDR3 reads CASTSGVGNTEAFF. CDR3 DNA sequence: TGTGCCAGCACCTCAGGGGTGGGGAACACTGAAGCTTTCTTT. This rearrangement joins TRBV9 to TRBJ1-1, with a tentative D call TRBD1 (6 bases). The CDR3 spans 14 residues. Per the germline V gene, CDR1 is SGDLS and CDR2 is YYNGEE. Trimming stripped 6 bases from V and 1 base from J, with 13 bases between. The full variable domain, completed using reference TRBV9 and TRBJ1-1, is DSGVTQTPKHLITATGQRVTLRCSPRSGDLSVYWYQQSLDQGLQFLIQYYNGEERAKGNILERFSAQQFPDLHSELNLSSLELGDSALYFCASTSGVGNTEAFFGQGTRLTVV.

The chain carries TRBV15 and TRBJ2-3; either TRBD1 or TRBD2 may fit D (5 bases each). V lost 2 bases, J lost 4 bases, and 13 bases lay in between. Germline CDR1 is LNHNV and CDR2 is YYDKDF (reference sequence). The CDR3 contains 15 residues. CDR3 in amino acids: CATSRNLGVPDTQYF. DNA for the CDR3: TGTGCCACCAGCAGAAACTTGGGGGTTCCAGATACGCAGTATTTT. The full variable domain, with the rest looked up from reference TRBV15 and TRBJ2-3, is DAMVIQNPRYQVTQFGKPVTLSCSQTLNHNVMYWYQQKSSQAPKLLFHYYDKDFNNEADTPDNFQSRRPNTSFCFLDIRSPGLGDTAMYLCATSRNLGVPDTQYFGPGTRLTVL.

The CDR3 DNA reads TGTGCCAGCAGCTCGCCTCCTGGGGGGGAGCAGTTCTTC. This encodes CASSSPPGGEQFF. This rearrangement joins TRBV5-4 to TRBJ2-1; tentatively, D is TRBD2 (6 bases). The CDR3 sequence is 13 residues long. The germline V gene encodes CDR1 SGHNT and CDR2 YYREEE (reference sequence). Trimming took 3 bases from V and 10 from J, leaving 14 bases between them.

The chain joins TRBV25-1 to TRBJ1-2; D unresolved. The germline V gene encodes CDR1 MGHDK and CDR2 SYGVNS. V was clipped by 4 bases and J by 8 bases, with 8 bases between them. CDR3 length: 11 residues. CDR3 nucleotide sequence: TGTGCCAGCAGTGGGGGATGGGGCTACACCTTC. It is translated as CASSGGWGYTF.

V gene TRBV19 combines with J gene TRBJ2-3; tentatively, D is TRBD2 (7 bases). The CDR3 is 15 amino acids. V lost 6 bases to trimming and J lost 3 bases, with 16 bases between them. Germline V gene lookup returns CDR1 LNHDA and CDR2 SQIVND (reference sequence). CDR3 sequence: CASSPRGGVTDTQYF. CDR3 DNA: TGTGCCAGTAGCCCTAGGGGGGGGGTAACAGATACGCAGTATTTT.

The V gene is TRBV19, the J gene TRBJ2-4; the match to TRBD2 covers 8 bases. V lost 10 bases and J lost 2; bases outside the gene matches: 4. Germline values: CDR1 LNHDA, CDR2 SQIVND (reference sequence). The CDR3 extends over 13 amino acids. The CDR3 DNA reads TGTGCCACCGCGGGGGGTTCCAAAAACATTCAGTACTTC. This codes for CATAGGSKNIQYF. The variable domain in full, with the rest retrieved from reference TRBV19 and TRBJ2-4, is DGGITQSPKYLFRKEGQNVTLSCEQNLNHDAMYWYRQDPGQGLRLIYYSQIVNDFQKGDIAEGYSVSREKKESFPLTVTSAQKNPTAFYLCATAGGSKNIQYFGAGTRLSVL.

The chain uses TRBV19 and TRBJ2-7, with a weak D call TRBD1 (5 bases). The CDR3 extends over 14 amino acids. Trimming pared 2 bases from V and 2 bases from J, leaving 10 bases between. Looked up from germline, CDR1 is LNHDA and CDR2 is SQIVND (reference sequence). Here the CDR3 reads CASSIQGKAYEQYF. The CDR3 bases are TGTGCCAGTAGTATACAGGGAAAGGCCTACGAGCAGTACTTC.

The chain employs TRBV11-3 and TRBJ2-1, with D unclear. The CDR3 is 15 residues long. Germline CDR1 SGHNT, CDR2 YENEEA. V was cut by 5 bases and J by 0 bases, with 11 bases left in between. This CDR3 reads CASSIGPSSYNEQFF. The CDR3 coding sequence is TGTGCCAGCAGCATAGGTCCGAGCTCCTACAATGAGCAGTTCTTC.